A few counts support the clone carrying this T cell receptor (beta chain). Its specificity is unknown. These data originate in a study of molecular identifiers for immune sequencing clone quantification. The germline CDR1 and CDR2 sequences are SEHNR and FQNEAQ (reference sequence). CDR3 length: 16 residues. V was pared by 5 bases and J by 2 bases, with 15 bases between. TCRdb fed the PCR reads into MiXCR, producing one record per CDR3 protein. The sample records approximately 500,000 distinct CDR3 sequences, 20% to 25% being singletons. Sorting defined naive CD8 T cells as CD8+CD4-CCR7+CD45RA+. Regarding the study as a whole: Clones above 20 RNA copies contained over 98% of effector molecules and under 1% of naive molecules.

This chain connects TRBV7-9 to TRBJ2-2, with D perhaps matching TRBD2 (6 bases). The source is a human donor in good health. Some libraries in this study had Jurkat cell RNA spiked in. The source material was naive CD8+ T cells from blood, with Jurkat cell RNA spiked in. The subset: FACS-sorted CD8+CD4-CCR7+CD45RA+ naive T cells. The CDR3 region is CASSPPGGVNTGELFF. The DNA for the CDR3 is TGTGCCAGCAGCCCCCCCGGGGGAGTTAACACCGGGGAGCTGTTTTTT.